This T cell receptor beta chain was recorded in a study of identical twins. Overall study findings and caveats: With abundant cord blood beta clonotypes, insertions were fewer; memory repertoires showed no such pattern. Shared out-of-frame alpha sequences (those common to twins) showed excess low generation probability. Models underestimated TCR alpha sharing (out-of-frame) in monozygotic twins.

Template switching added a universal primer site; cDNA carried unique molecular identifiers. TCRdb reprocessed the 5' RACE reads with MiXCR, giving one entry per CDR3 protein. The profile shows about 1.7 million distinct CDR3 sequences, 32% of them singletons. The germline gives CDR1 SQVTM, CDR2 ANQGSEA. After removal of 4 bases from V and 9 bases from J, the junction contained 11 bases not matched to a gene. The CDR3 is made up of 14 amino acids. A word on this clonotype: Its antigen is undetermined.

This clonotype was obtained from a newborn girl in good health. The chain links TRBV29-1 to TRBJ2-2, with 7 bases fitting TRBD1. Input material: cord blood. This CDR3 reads CSVAEGQYHRELFF. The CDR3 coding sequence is TGCAGCGTTGCCGAGGGACAGTACCACCGGGAGCTGTTTTTT.